The 25 T cell receptor beta chains in this list originate from one sample, sequenced in a study of cytomegalovirus exposure and HLA in healthy donors (dated by TCRdb to the late 2010s). Libraries were constructed by the immunoSEQ multiplex PCR assay. TCRdb obtained this table from immuneACCESS and retained in-frame rearrangements with V and J assigned. These tables miss some clones; where compared with another copy, unresolved V genes account for less than half of the shortfall, and the remainder is unexplained. This sample is represented by 300,000 to 450,000 clones; 86% of them were singletons. The ten most abundant clones make up 0.83% of the sample. Material: PBMCs. The receptors come from a woman between 18 and 30 years old in good health and CMV-seronegative.

The V gene is TRBV29-1, the J gene TRBJ2-3; 10 bases are a match to TRBD1. The CDR3 is made up of 14 amino acids. Germline V lookup: CDR1 SQVTM, CDR2 ANQGSEA. V trimming: 7 bases; J trimming: 6 bases; junction bases outside the gene matches: 10. CDR3 amino acids: CSAVDRGPRDTQYF. DNA for the CDR3: TGCAGCGCCGTCGACAGGGGGCCTCGGGATACGCAGTATTTT.

The chain combines TRBV12-5 with TRBJ1-1, with D perhaps TRBD1 (6 bases). The CDR3 length is 15 residues. Germline assignment: CDR1 LGHNT and CDR2 FRNRAP. V lost 1 base and J 4 bases, leaving 13 bases between the germline ends. DNA for the CDR3: TGTGCTAGTGGTTTGGCTGGGGGGGCCAGCACTGAAGCTTTCTTT. Its protein is CASGLAGGASTEAFF.

The chain carries TRBV2 and TRBJ2-7; TRBD1 aligns across 11 bases. V shed 3 bases, J shed 5 bases, and the junction held 6 bases outside the gene matches. Per germline, CDR1 SNHLY and CDR2 FYNNEI. The CDR3 sequence is 15 residues long. The CDR3: CASSDRDRGFHEQYF. The CDR3 DNA is TGTGCCAGCAGTGACCGGGACAGGGGGTTCCACGAGCAGTACTTC.

The chain recombines TRBV2 with TRBJ2-3, with 15 bases that match TRBD2. From germline, CDR1 is SNHLY and CDR2 FYNNEI. This CDR3 has 17 residues. Trimming at V came to 6 bases and at J to 2 bases, leaving 6 bases not matched to a gene. CDR3 DNA: TGTGCCAGCAGCGGGACTAGCGGGGGGAGTATCACAGATACGCAGTATTTT. Protein product: CASSGTSGGSITDTQYF.

The count of this clone is one. The V call is TRBV6-5, the J call TRBJ2-7, with TRBD2 as a possible D gene (5 bases). Germline CDR1 MNHEY, CDR2 SVGAGI. The CDR3 totals 12 residues. Trimming pared 4 bases from V and 2 bases from J, leaving 6 bases between. CDR3 sequence reads: CASSSGTYEQYF. In DNA form, the CDR3 reads TGTGCCAGCAGTTCCGGGACCTACGAGCAGTACTTC.

The V and J genes are TRBV30 and TRBJ2-5, with D tentatively TRBD1 (6 bases). The last part of the DNA fits TRBJ2-7 better; the J call may be wrong. This CDR3 has 13 residues. CDR1 is GTSNPN and CDR2 is SVGIG in the germline V gene (reference sequence). The CDR3 region is CAWSVGGIYEQYF. CDR3 in DNA: TGTGCCTGGAGTGTTGGGGGCATCTACGAGCAGTACTTC.

The chain joins TRBV30 to TRBJ1-1; 8 nucleotides agree with TRBD1. The germline gives CDR1 GTSNPN, CDR2 SVGIG (reference sequence). The CDR3 is made up of 13 amino acids. Trimming removed 2 bases from V and 8 bases from J; junction bases left unmatched: 7. The DNA for the CDR3 is TGTGCCTGGAGTTCTAGCAGGACAGGGGAAGCTTTCTTT. Its translation: CAWSSSRTGEAFF.

The chain employs TRBV29-1 and TRBJ1-5; 9 positions agree with TRBD1. Germline CDR1 and CDR2: SQVTM and ANQGSEA. CDR3 length equals 15 residues. With V trimmed by 5 bases and J by 4 bases, 9 bases remained unmatched. This chain's CDR3 is CSVRYGTGLNQPQHF. In DNA form, the CDR3 reads TGCAGCGTTCGATACGGGACAGGGTTGAATCAGCCCCAGCATTTT.

This chain uses TRBV11-2 with TRBJ2-1; 12 nucleotides line up with TRBD2. From germline, CDR1 is SGHAT and CDR2 FQNNGV. The trim removed 2 bases at V and 3 bases at J, leaving 8 bases unmatched. This CDR3 has 18 residues. CDR3 DNA sequence: TGTGCCAGCAGCTTAACAGCACCGGGACTAGCGGGCTACAATGAGCAGTTCTTC. It encodes CASSLTAPGLAGYNEQFF.

J is TRBJ2-5 and V is TRBV5-1; tentative D call: TRBD2 (5 bases). The CDR3 has 13 amino acids. Looked up from germline, CDR1 is SGHRS and CDR2 is YFSETQ. The V end lost 1 base, the J end lost 4 bases, and 8 bases lay between the germline ends. This chain's CDR3 is CASSLKGAETQYF. The DNA for the CDR3 is TGCGCCAGCAGCTTGAAGGGAGCAGAGACCCAGTACTTC.

The chain joins TRBV11-2 to TRBJ2-2; unclear D gene. V lost 2 bases and J lost 0, with 16 bases in between. Germline CDR1 reads SGHAT; CDR2 reads FQNNGV. This CDR3 has 18 residues. CDR3 protein: CASSLFLRGSSNTGELFF. The DNA of the CDR3 is TGTGCCAGCAGCTTATTCCTGCGAGGCAGCTCGAACACCGGGGAGCTGTTTTTT.

This chain joins TRBV2 and TRBJ1-1; 8 positions agree with TRBD1. Germline CDR1 is SNHLY and CDR2 is FYNNEI. The CDR3 is made up of 13 amino acids. V gave up 5 bases and J gave up 4 bases; unmatched junction bases: 3. The CDR3 region is CASSRTGTTEAFF. CDR3 DNA sequence: TGTGCCAGCAGTAGGACAGGGACCACTGAAGCTTTCTTT.

The chain employs TRBV19 and TRBJ1-5; the match to TRBD1 covers 8 bases. The CDR3 length is 17 residues. After removal of 5 bases from V and 0 bases from J, the junction contained 9 bases not matched to a gene. In germline, CDR1 is LNHDA, CDR2 SQIVND (reference sequence). CDR3 sequence: CASSQYRGTYSNQPQHF. As DNA, the CDR3 is TGTGCCAGTAGTCAATACAGGGGGACTTATAGCAATCAGCCCCAGCATTTT.

This clone was counted only a few times. The CDR3 spells CASNVYSNQPQHF. In nucleotides, the CDR3 is TGTGCCAGCAACGTCTATAGCAATCAGCCCCAGCATTTT. This sequence joins TRBV28 and TRBJ1-5; no clear D. The CDR3 consists of 13 residues. The germline V gene has CDR1 MDHEN and CDR2 SYDVKM. V was cut by 7 bases and J by 0 bases, with 7 bases left in between.

The V gene is TRBV16, the J gene TRBJ2-5; a weak D match, TRBD2 (6 bases). This CDR3 spans 12 amino acids. Germline V CDR1 and CDR2: KGHSY, FQNENV. Trimming removed 0 bases from V and 10 bases from J, with 9 bases in between. The CDR3 DNA sequence: TGTGCCAGCAGCCAATCCGGAGGGATCCAGTACTTC. It translates to CASSQSGGIQYF.

The chain couples TRBV5-1 to TRBJ2-7; a weak D match, TRBD2 (6 bases). This CDR3 contains 15 residues. Germline V gene lookup returns CDR1 SGHRS and CDR2 YFSETQ. Deletions cut 0 bases from V and 6 bases from J, with 16 bases between. The CDR3 here is CASSLVSGGLGEQYF. CDR3 nucleotide sequence: TGCGCCAGCAGCTTGGTCTCCGGGGGTTTGGGCGAGCAGTACTTC.

The chain combines TRBV27 with TRBJ2-7; possibly TRBD2 for D (5 bases). Germline V gene lookup returns CDR1 MNHEY and CDR2 SMNVEV (reference sequence). The ends were cut back, 3 bases at V and 2 bases at J, with 14 bases in the middle. CDR3 length: 15 residues. The CDR3 DNA is TGTGCCAGCAGTTTTGGTAGCCTGGGAGCCTACGAGCAGTACTTC. It is translated as CASSFGSLGAYEQYF.

This chain links TRBV30 with TRBJ2-3; no clear D gene. The CDR3 is 13 residues long. Germline V gene lookup returns CDR1 GTSNPN and CDR2 SVGIG (reference sequence). V was shortened by 2 bases and J by 6 bases, with 12 bases between the two germline ends. The chain's CDR3 is CAWSYSSADTQYF. In DNA form, the CDR3 reads TGTGCCTGGAGTTATAGTTCAGCGGATACGCAGTATTTT.

The J gene is TRBJ1-1, the V gene TRBV2; 10 bases align to TRBD1. CDR1 and CDR2 (germline): SNHLY, FYNNEI. The CDR3 spans 18 residues. V was clipped by 7 bases and J by 1 base; unmatched bases: 15. The CDR3 DNA sequence: TGTGCCAGCATCATTGGAATAGGGACAGGGGCGGGGAACACTGAAGCTTTCTTT. This translates into CASIIGIGTGAGNTEAFF.

This chain connects TRBV6-5 to TRBJ1-5; 7 nucleotides agree with TRBD1. The germline V gene encodes CDR1 MNHEY and CDR2 SVGAGI. The CDR3 totals 15 residues. The V gene end was trimmed by 6 bases and the J gene end by 4 bases; junction bases not matched to a gene: 9. The CDR3 nucleotides read TGTGCCAGCAGCCAACGGGACAGCTCAAATCAGCCCCAGCATTTT. Translating gives CASSQRDSSNQPQHF.

The V and J genes are TRBV6-6 and TRBJ1-5, with D maybe TRBD1 (6 bases). Per the germline V gene, CDR1 is MNHNY and CDR2 is SVGAGI (reference sequence). This CDR3 has 16 amino acids. Trimming cost V 2 bases and J 6 bases, with 17 bases left between them. CDR3 nucleotides: TGTGCCAGCAGTTACCGAACCGACAGGCTACGTCAGCCCCAGCATTTT. As protein: CASSYRTDRLRQPQHF.

The chain links TRBV6-1 to TRBJ2-3; 8 nucleotides agree with TRBD2. V shed 2 bases, J shed 0 bases, and the junction held 4 bases outside the gene matches. The CDR3 runs to 16 residues. CDR1 and CDR2 from the germline V gene are MNHNS and SASEGT. The CDR3 DNA follows: TGTGCCAGCAGTGAAAGGCTAGCGGGTAGCACAGATACGCAGTATTTT. Its protein is CASSERLAGSTDTQYF.

The rearrangement uses TRBV28 and TRBJ2-1, with D maybe TRBD2 (6 bases). The CDR3 runs to 12 residues. CDR1 and CDR2 (germline): MDHEN, SYDVKM. V was clipped by 5 bases and J by 13 bases, with 15 bases between them. CDR3 nucleotides: TGTGCCAGCAGTGTACTGCCGGGACTCCAGTTCTTC. Its protein is CASSVLPGLQFF. The full variable domain, rest sourced from reference TRBV28 and TRBJ2-1, is DVKVTQSSRYLVKRTGEKVFLECVQDMDHENMFWYRQDPGLGLRLIYFSYDVKMKEKGDIPEGYSVSREKKERFSLILESASTNQTSMYLCASSVLPGLQFFGPGTRLTVL.

This clone was seen a single time. CDR3 region: CARSGGNTIYF. CDR3 coding DNA: TGTGCCAGAAGCGGCGGAAACACCATATATTTT. V is TRBV5-3 and J is TRBJ1-3, with no clear D. TRBV5-3 is reported as an ORF; its role is uncertain. V was clipped by 4 bases and J by 4 bases, with 3 bases between them. This CDR3 has 11 amino acids.

This clone came up a few times. V gene TRBV10-1 combines with J gene TRBJ1-2; 7 bases fit TRBD1. This CDR3 spans 15 amino acids. The ends lost 3 bases at V and 3 bases at J; junction bases unmatched: 7. From germline, CDR1 is WNHNN and CDR2 SYGVQD (reference sequence). CDR3 coding DNA: TGCGCCAGCAGTGATAACTCACAGGGGCACTATGGCTACACCTTC. Translated, it gives CASSDNSQGHYGYTF.